These 14 T cell receptor beta chains originate from one sample sequenced in a study of blood T cell repertoires in COVID-19 (dated by TCRdb to 2018 to 2020). The library was produced with the immunoSEQ multiplex PCR assay. Here the immuneACCESS table is served through TCRdb, limited to in-frame sequences with V and J called. Missing clones are a known gap in these copies; in checked studies unresolved V genes cover under half, and the rest lacks a known reason. The sample records about 190,000 clones, 86% of which are singletons. 5.6% of the sample is held by the ten biggest clonotypes. What was sequenced was PBMCs or T cells enriched from blood (not recorded which). Receptor source: a man aged 35 to 55 with acute COVID-19.

For the CDR3, the DNA is TGTGCCAGCAGCTTAGGGGGCCTGAACACCGGGGAGCTGTTTTTT. Amino acid sequence: CASSLGGLNTGELFF. The chain carries TRBV5-4 and TRBJ2-2; TRBD1 agrees at 7 bases. V was pared by 2 bases and J by 1 base, with 2 bases of the junction left unmatched. Germline V gives CDR1 SGHNT, CDR2 YYREEE (reference sequence). The CDR3 is 15 residues long.

The rearrangement joins TRBV7-9 to TRBJ2-1; D remains ambiguous. The germline CDR1 and CDR2 sequences are SEHNR and FQNEAQ (reference sequence). The CDR3 sequence is 12 residues long. V was shortened by 0 bases and J by 6 bases, with 3 bases between the two germline ends. CDR3 DNA: TGTGCCAGCAGCTTAGCTATCAATGAGCAGTTCTTC. Translating gives CASSLAINEQFF.

The genes are TRBV30 and TRBJ1-2; a possible D gene is TRBD1 (5 bases). Trimming left V 5 bases short and J 4 bases short, with 11 bases between. The CDR3 extends over 12 amino acids. Per the germline V gene, CDR1 is GTSNPN and CDR2 is SVGIG (reference sequence). The DNA of the CDR3 is TGTGCCTGGGAAATAGACAGCTATGGCTACACCTTC. Translation gives CAWEIDSYGYTF. Full variable domain (outside the CDR3, taken from reference TRBV30 and TRBJ1-2): SQTIHQWPATLVQPVGSPLSLECTVEGTSNPNLYWYRQAAGRGLQLLFYSVGIGQISSEVPQNLSASRPQDRQFILSSKKLLLSDSGFYLCAWEIDSYGYTFGSGTRLTVV.

The genes are TRBV10-3 and TRBJ1-4; a possible D gene is TRBD1 (5 bases). Trimming cost V 5 bases and J 0 bases, with 13 bases left between them. Germline CDR1 reads ENHRY; CDR2 reads SYGVKD. The CDR3 has 16 residues. The CDR3 nucleotides read TGTGCCATCAGTACTTCAACGACAGCAACTAATGAAAAACTGTTTTTT. It is translated as CAISTSTTATNEKLFF.

CDR3 amino acids: CASSLAGGGGRGEQFF. Here the CDR3 DNA reads TGTGCCAGCAGCTTAGCGGGGGGGGGCGGGAGAGGTGAGCAGTTCTTC. This rearrangement joins TRBV7-9 to TRBJ2-1, with a tentative D call TRBD2 (7 bases). The CDR3 runs 16 residues. Trimming took 0 bases from V and 9 from J, leaving 18 bases between them. Germline V gives CDR1 SEHNR, CDR2 FQNEAQ (reference sequence).

The chain has TRBV9 and TRBJ2-5, with 9 bases aligning to TRBD2. Germline assignment: CDR1 SGDLS and CDR2 YYNGEE. The CDR3 has 16 amino acids. The V and J ends lost 0 bases and 5 bases, in that order; junction bases with no gene match: 8. The DNA of the CDR3 is TGTGCCAGCAGCGTAGGGGCGGGAGGGCCTCATGAGACCCAGTACTTC. This encodes CASSVGAGGPHETQYF.

CDR3 DNA: TGTGCCTCCCAACCGGGGGGAGGGTATGGCTACACCTTC. This sequence encodes CASQPGGGYGYTF. The chain uses TRBV30 and TRBJ1-2, with TRBD1 as a possible D gene (5 bases). This CDR3 has 13 residues. V lost 7 bases and J 5 bases, leaving 17 bases between the germline ends. From germline, CDR1 is GTSNPN and CDR2 SVGIG (reference sequence). Combining the CDR3 with reference TRBV30 and TRBJ1-2 gives the whole variable domain SQTIHQWPATLVQPVGSPLSLECTVEGTSNPNLYWYRQAAGRGLQLLFYSVGIGQISSEVPQNLSASRPQDRQFILSSKKLLLSDSGFYLCASQPGGGYGYTFGSGTRLTVV.

The chain uses TRBV28 and TRBJ1-1, with 7 bases aligning to TRBD1. Trimming at V came to 5 bases and at J to 1 base, leaving 7 bases not matched to a gene. This CDR3 comprises 15 residues. Germline assignment: CDR1 MDHEN and CDR2 SYDVKM. CDR3 loop: CASSQTWTGNTEAFF. Written as DNA, the CDR3 is TGTGCCAGCAGTCAAACTTGGACAGGGAACACTGAAGCTTTCTTT.

V gene TRBV28 combines with J gene TRBJ2-3, with 7 positions matching TRBD2. V dropped 5 bases and J dropped 2; count of bases not matched to a gene: 7. Germline values: CDR1 MDHEN, CDR2 SYDVKM. The CDR3 extends over 15 amino acids. The CDR3 region is CASSPGTTYTDTQYF. As DNA, the CDR3 is TGTGCCAGCAGTCCCGGGACTACCTACACAGATACGCAGTATTTT.

The rearrangement links TRBV5-4 to TRBJ1-1; D is ambiguous. Germline values: CDR1 SGHNT, CDR2 YYREEE (reference sequence). V was clipped by 1 base and J by 1 base, with 14 bases between them. The CDR3 runs 16 residues. CDR3 sequence (DNA): TGTGCCAGCAGCTTGCCCTCGGAAGCGTGGAACACTGAAGCTTTCTTT. This gives the protein CASSLPSEAWNTEAFF.

The rearrangement joins TRBV28 to TRBJ2-7, with 7 bases lining up with TRBD1. From germline, CDR1 is MDHEN and CDR2 SYDVKM. Trimming removed 8 bases from V and 3 bases from J; junction bases left unmatched: 7. The CDR3 extends over 13 amino acids. The CDR3 region has the DNA TGTGCCAGCTATGGGCCAGGGGGCTACGAGCAGTACTTC. It yields the protein CASYGPGGYEQYF.

V gene TRBV7-2 combines with J gene TRBJ2-3; 13 positions agree with TRBD2. Germline values: CDR1 SGHTA, CDR2 FQGNSA. The CDR3 contains 15 residues. The ends lost 7 bases at V and 5 bases at J; junction bases unmatched: 6. CDR3 in DNA: TGTGCCAGCAACCAACTAGCGGGGGGGGGAGATACGCAGTATTTT. Translated: CASNQLAGGGDTQYF.

This sequence joins TRBV6-2 or TRBV6-3 and TRBJ2-1; D ambiguous. This CDR3 has 12 amino acids. CDR1 MNHEY and CDR2 SVGEGT come from the germline V gene. The V gene lost 6 bases and the J gene lost 6 bases, with 9 bases spanning the gap. In DNA form, the CDR3 reads TGTGCCAGCAGCCCCCCTATCAATGAGCAGTTCTTC. The encoded protein is CASSPPINEQFF.

The sample holds a few counts of this clone. This chain joins TRBV4-1 and TRBJ2-2; TRBD2 is a possible D gene (6 bases). Trimming removed 2 bases from V and 2 bases from J, with 9 bases in between. CDR1 and CDR2 (germline): MGHRA, YSYEKL. The CDR3 length is 15 residues. In nucleotides, the CDR3 is TGCGCCAGCAGCCAACCGGGACTTAACACCGGGGAGCTGTTTTTT. Translating gives CASSQPGLNTGELFF.